The 16 T cell receptor beta chains listed next were all sequenced from one sample in a study of T cells after posttransplantation cyclophosphamide. TCRdb's table, derived via immunoSEQ multiplex PCR, lists solely in-frame clones and lacks some. The repertoire has roughly 21,000 clones, 95% to 99% of them found once; the top ten carry approximately 0.15%. The sample comprised naive CD8+ T cells sorted from PBMCs. All receptors come from a man aged 40-50 years in good health, CMV-negative, and a related stem cell transplant donor.

The V and J genes are TRBV4-2 and TRBJ2-7; 11 bases align to TRBD2. The CDR3 extends over 16 amino acids. Germline V gives CDR1 LGHNA, CDR2 YNFKEQ. V trimming: 0 bases; J trimming: 7 bases; junction bases outside the gene matches: 8. CDR3 sequence (DNA): TGTGCCAGCAGCCAAGATAATATAGCGGGAGGGCGGGAGCAGTACTTC. Amino acid sequence: CASSQDNIAGGREQYF.

The chain employs TRBV27 and TRBJ2-7; 9 nucleotides match TRBD2. The CDR3 extends over 17 amino acids. In germline, CDR1 is MNHEY, CDR2 SMNVEV (reference sequence). The ends lost 0 bases at V and 2 bases at J; junction bases unmatched: 8. CDR3 sequence: CASSLSPLVAGAYEQYF. The CDR3 coding sequence is TGTGCCAGCAGTTTATCCCCGTTAGTAGCGGGAGCCTACGAGCAGTACTTC.

The CDR3 nucleotides are TGTGCCAGCAGTAGCCCGGGACAGGGGTACGAGCAGTACTTC. It codes for CASSSPGQGYEQYF. The V call is TRBV25-1, the J call TRBJ2-7, with 10 bases matching TRBD1. The CDR3 runs 14 residues. V gave up 5 bases and J gave up 4 bases; unmatched junction bases: 5. The germline V gene encodes CDR1 MGHDK and CDR2 SYGVNS.

The V gene is TRBV28, the J gene TRBJ2-1, with D possibly being TRBD1 (5 bases). Germline V CDR1 and CDR2: MDHEN, SYDVKM. V gave up 6 bases and J gave up 3 bases, with 18 bases separating them. The CDR3 totals 16 residues. The CDR3 reads CASSPEYLGLYNEQFF. The CDR3 region has the DNA TGTGCCAGCAGCCCCGAATATCTGGGGCTCTACAATGAGCAGTTCTTC.

The chain employs TRBV19 and TRBJ1-1; D perhaps matches TRBD1 (6 bases). This CDR3 comprises 15 residues. V was cut by 0 bases and J by 4 bases, with 12 bases left in between. The germline CDR1 and CDR2 sequences are LNHDA and SQIVND (reference sequence). This CDR3 is CASSIDSGGGTEAFF. The CDR3, as DNA: TGTGCCAGTAGTATAGATAGTGGGGGCGGCACTGAAGCTTTCTTT.

The V call is TRBV7-3, the J call TRBJ2-2; 9 bases match TRBD1. CDR1 is SGHTA, CDR2 FQGTGA, per germline. Unmatched junction bases numbered 4, after V lost 5 bases and J lost 3 bases. This CDR3 is 15 amino acids long. CDR3 in DNA: TGTGCCAGCAGCGTCTGGACAGGGGACACCGGGGAGCTGTTTTTT. Its translation is CASSVWTGDTGELFF.

The V call is TRBV27, the J call TRBJ1-1, with D hard to call. The CDR3 consists of 14 residues. Trimming removed 7 bases at V and 5 bases at J, with 17 bases between. Germline CDR1 reads MNHEY; CDR2 reads SMNVEV (reference sequence). This CDR3 is CASNLSPARTEAFF. The CDR3 DNA reads as TGTGCCAGCAACCTCTCCCCTGCGAGGACTGAAGCTTTCTTT.

This rearrangement joins TRBV27 to TRBJ1-5; 9 nucleotides align to TRBD1. Losses at the gene ends were 3 bases for V and 7 bases for J; bases not matched to a gene: 4. The CDR3 spans 14 residues. The germline V gene encodes CDR1 MNHEY and CDR2 SMNVEV (reference sequence). The CDR3 spells CASSLGTGRQPQHF. The DNA for the CDR3 is TGTGCCAGCAGTTTGGGGACAGGGAGACAGCCCCAGCATTTT.

This sequence joins TRBV4-1 and TRBJ2-1; D is undetermined. V was cut by 1 base and J by 5 bases, with 9 bases left in between. The CDR3 totals 14 residues. The V gene's germline CDR1 is MGHRA and CDR2 YSYEKL. Here the CDR3 DNA reads TGCGCCAGCAGCCAAGTACTGGAGAACAATGAGCAGTTCTTC. Translated, it gives CASSQVLENNEQFF.

V and J are TRBV6-5 and TRBJ2-7; 12 nucleotides agree with TRBD2. Germline values: CDR1 MNHEY, CDR2 SVGAGI. The CDR3 contains 13 residues. The V segment lost 8 bases and the J segment 5 bases; nucleotides outside the gene matches: 4. CDR3 sequence reads: CASCLAGGDEQYF. The CDR3 DNA is TGTGCCAGCTGTCTAGCGGGAGGGGACGAGCAGTACTTC.

The V and J genes are TRBV6-1 and TRBJ1-1; D unresolved. The CDR3 is 12 residues long. Germline lookup yields CDR1 MNHNS and CDR2 SASEGT. With 2 bases removed from V and 3 bases from J, the gap between germline ends came to 4 bases. The CDR3 spells CASSERYTEAFF. The CDR3 nucleotides are TGTGCCAGCAGTGAACGGTACACTGAAGCTTTCTTT.

The chain carries TRBV2 and TRBJ2-7, with 8 positions matching TRBD2. This CDR3 is built from 15 residues. CDR1 and CDR2 (germline): SNHLY, FYNNEI. The V segment lost 6 bases and the J segment 3 bases; nucleotides outside the gene matches: 10. CDR3 nucleotide sequence: TGTGCCAGCAGGGATAGCGGGACCACCTACTACGAGCAGTACTTC. Translated, it gives CASRDSGTTYYEQYF.

The V and J genes are TRBV13 and TRBJ2-3; TRBD2 agrees at 10 bases. This CDR3 has 20 residues. Per germline, CDR1 PRHDT and CDR2 FYEKMQ (reference sequence). V lost 6 bases, J lost 2 bases, and 20 bases stayed unmatched. The CDR3 here is CASSGTSGSFLAGATDTQYF. In nucleotides, the CDR3 is TGTGCCAGCAGTGGGACCAGTGGATCGTTTCTAGCGGGAGCCACAGATACGCAGTATTTT.

The chain carries TRBV28 and TRBJ2-1, with TRBD1 matching 8 bases. Germline trimming cut 7 bases from V and 9 bases from J; bases unmatched to any gene: 8. CDR1 is MDHEN, CDR2 SYDVKM, per germline. The CDR3 runs to 13 residues. The CDR3 loop is CASIRTGRSEQFF. The CDR3 bases are TGTGCCAGCATCCGGACAGGGAGGAGTGAGCAGTTCTTC.

This clone was picked up one time. V gene TRBV13 combines with J gene TRBJ2-1, with unresolved D. V was cut by 1 base and J by 6 bases, with 10 bases left in between. The CDR3 contains 14 residues. Per the germline V gene, CDR1 is PRHDT and CDR2 is FYEKMQ (reference sequence). DNA for the CDR3: TGTGCCAGCAGCTTAGACGCTAGTTTCAATGAGCAGTTCTTC. This translates into CASSLDASFNEQFF. Based on the CDR3 plus reference TRBV13 and TRBJ2-1, the full variable domain is AAGVIQSPRHLIKEKRETATLKCYPIPRHDTVYWYQQGPGQDPQFLISFYEKMQSDKGSIPDRFSAQQFSDYHSELNMSSLELGDSALYFCASSLDASFNEQFFGPGTRLTVL.

The chain joins TRBV6-6 to TRBJ2-7; the match to TRBD1 covers 9 bases. Germline CDR1 is MNHNY and CDR2 is SVGAGI (reference sequence). The CDR3 is made up of 13 amino acids. The junction had 6 bases not matched to a gene; V was cut back by 11 bases and J by 1 base. CDR3 region: CAASGTGSYEQYF. CDR3 bases: TGTGCCGCTTCCGGGACAGGGTCCTACGAGCAGTACTTC.